The next 25 T cell receptor beta chains were all read from a single sample in a study of shared clonotypes between healthy human individuals. The assay was immunoSEQ multiplex PCR, and TCRdb's table has in-frame clones only and misses some. The sample records about 710,000 clones, more than 70% being singletons. Material for sequencing was memory CD4+ T cells sorted from blood. Subset: CD45RA-negative fraction. The receptors derive from a woman in her twenties or thirties in good health.

V gene TRBV10-3 combines with J gene TRBJ2-1, with D perhaps TRBD2 (5 bases). Germline V gene sequence: CDR1 ENHRY, CDR2 SYGVKD. CDR3 size: 14 residues. Trimming removed 6 bases from V and 6 bases from J, with 15 bases in between. The DNA of the CDR3 is TGTGCCATCAGGGGCGCTGGTGGGAGCAATGAGCAGTTCTTC. Residues: CAIRGAGGSNEQFF.

The chain links TRBV19 to TRBJ1-4; 7 nucleotides match TRBD1. V lost 7 bases, J lost 0 bases, and 14 bases stayed unmatched. The CDR3 is 18 amino acids. CDR1 is LNHDA, CDR2 SQIVND, per germline (reference sequence). Written as DNA, the CDR3 is TGTGCCAGTACGGATCGCCGGGACAGTTTTGCAACTAATGAAAAACTGTTTTTT. Its protein product is CASTDRRDSFATNEKLFF. The full variable domain, its missing parts supplied by reference TRBV19 and TRBJ1-4, is DGGITQSPKYLFRKEGQNVTLSCEQNLNHDAMYWYRQDPGQGLRLIYYSQIVNDFQKGDIAEGYSVSREKKESFPLTVTSAQKNPTAFYLCASTDRRDSFATNEKLFFGSGTQLSVL.

Points on this clone: A read error is possible here, since a much larger clone lies one base away. Other DNA sequences of this sample code for an identical CDR3. The chain is built from TRBV19 and TRBJ2-4; D might be TRBD2 (6 bases). The V and J ends lost 3 bases and 1 base respectively, with 7 bases between them. The germline V gene has CDR1 LNHDA and CDR2 SQIVND (reference sequence). The CDR3 runs to 14 residues. The CDR3 nucleotides read TGTGCCAGTAGTATTGGGGGGGCCAAAAACATTCAGTACTTC. This encodes CASSIGGAKNIQYF.

This clone was seen more than once but under ten times. The same CDR3 is also encoded by other DNA sequences in this sample. The V gene is TRBV2, the J gene TRBJ2-1; D ambiguous. Germline V gene sequence: CDR1 SNHLY, CDR2 FYNNEI. The CDR3 is made up of 14 amino acids. The V end lost 3 bases, the J end lost 2 bases, and 8 bases lay between the germline ends. CDR3 in amino acids: CASSDRTAYNEQFF. DNA for the CDR3: TGTGCCAGCAGTGACCGGACCGCCTACAATGAGCAGTTCTTC.

In this sample, this clone turned up once. The chain couples TRBV29-1 to TRBJ1-2; unclear D gene. Germline lookup yields CDR1 SQVTM and CDR2 ANQGSEA. This CDR3 is 13 amino acids long. The V end lost 7 bases, the J end lost 3 bases, and 15 bases lay between the germline ends. CDR3 sequence: CSADRSSDYGYTF. The CDR3, as DNA: TGCAGCGCCGACCGGTCGTCGGACTATGGCTACACCTTC.

The V and J genes are TRBV28 and TRBJ1-1, with D unresolved. The V gene's germline CDR1 is MDHEN and CDR2 SYDVKM. V shed 7 bases and J shed 9 bases, with 12 bases lying between them. CDR3 size: 11 residues. The CDR3 DNA is TGTGCCAGCAATTACCGGGAGCAAGCTTTCTTT. As protein: CASNYREQAFF.

This rearrangement joins TRBV6-1 to TRBJ1-2; D ambiguous. With 7 bases removed from V and 4 bases from J, the gap between germline ends came to 16 bases. The CDR3 runs to 14 residues. Germline values: CDR1 MNHNS, CDR2 SASEGT. DNA for the CDR3: TGTGCCAGCACACCCTCAGCCTCGACCTATGGCTACACCTTC. Translating it yields CASTPSASTYGYTF.

V usage is TRBV28 and J usage is TRBJ2-1, with no clear D. This CDR3 comprises 15 residues. Germline loops: CDR1 MDHEN, CDR2 SYDVKM. With 0 bases removed from V and 2 bases from J, the gap between germline ends came to 8 bases. CDR3 loop: CASSLWTYTYNEQFF. CDR3 DNA: TGTGCCAGCAGTTTATGGACATACACCTACAATGAGCAGTTCTTC.

This clone was counted only a few times. The rearrangement links TRBV18 to TRBJ1-2; D unresolved. Germline CDR1 and CDR2: KGHSH and LQKENI. There are 14 residues in the CDR3. The V end was cut by 2 bases, the J end by 4 bases, with 11 bases between. The CDR3 protein is CASSPELRTYGYTF. The DNA of the CDR3 is TGTGCCAGCTCACCAGAATTACGAACCTATGGCTACACCTTC. Filled out from reference TRBV18 and TRBJ1-2, the complete variable domain reads NAGVMQNPRHLVRRRGQEARLRCSPMKGHSHVYWYRQLPEEGLKFMVYLQKENIIDESGMPKERFSAEFPKEGPSILRIQQVVRGDSAAYFCASSPELRTYGYTFGSGTRLTVV.

This clone was counted only a few times. The chain joins TRBV14 to TRBJ2-3; D possibly uses TRBD1 or TRBD2 (5 bases each). The germline CDR1 and CDR2 sequences are SGHDN and FVKESK. The V end lost 3 bases, the J end lost 3 bases, and 13 bases lay between the germline ends. This CDR3 comprises 15 residues. CDR3 residues: CASSHTGRLTDTQYF. For the CDR3, the DNA is TGTGCCAGCAGCCACACGGGGCGATTGACAGATACGCAGTATTTT.

This clone was picked up a small number of times. The chain is built from TRBV5-1 and TRBJ1-5; possible D gene TRBD1, 6 bases. The CDR3 contains 11 residues. V gave up 2 bases and J gave up 15 bases, with 12 bases separating them. CDR1 is SGHRS and CDR2 is YFSETQ in the germline V gene. The CDR3 is CASSLSGVGHF. In DNA form, the CDR3 reads TGCGCCAGCAGCTTATCAGGGGTGGGGCATTTT.

As to this clone: This clone may be a read error of a much larger clone one base away. Distinct nucleotide sequences in the sample also encode this CDR3. The CDR3 loop is CASSLNSGAYNEQFF. For the CDR3, the DNA is TGCGCCAGCAGCTTGAATAGCGGGGCCTACAATGAGCAGTTCTTC. The rearrangement uses TRBV5-1 and TRBJ2-1; 8 bases fit TRBD2. V shed 1 base and J 2 bases; nucleotides not matched to a gene: 2. Looked up from germline, CDR1 is SGHRS and CDR2 is YFSETQ. The CDR3 has 15 residues.

This chain connects TRBV2 to TRBJ2-3, with 8 positions matching TRBD2. The CDR3 is 18 amino acids. With V trimmed by 4 bases and J by 2 bases, 14 bases remained unmatched. Germline V lookup: CDR1 SNHLY, CDR2 FYNNEI. CDR3 DNA sequence: TGTGCCAGCAGTGGGGGGGAAACCATAGCGGGATCCACAGATACGCAGTATTTT. This gives the protein CASSGGETIAGSTDTQYF.

The chain links TRBV19 to TRBJ1-1, with D tentatively TRBD1 (5 bases). Trimming stripped 2 bases from V and 0 bases from J, with 16 bases between. The CDR3 runs 17 residues. Germline V CDR1 and CDR2: LNHDA, SQIVND (reference sequence). This chain's CDR3 is CASSIMATRELNTEAFF. In DNA, the CDR3 is TGTGCCAGTAGTATAATGGCAACCAGGGAATTGAACACTGAAGCTTTCTTT.

This chain connects TRBV30 to TRBJ1-1; D unresolved. Germline-derived CDR1 and CDR2 are GTSNPN and SVGIG (reference sequence). Trimming left V 3 bases short and J 2 bases short, with 4 bases between. The CDR3 has 11 residues. The CDR3 nucleotides are TGTGCCTGGAGACAAAACACTGAAGCTTTCTTT. Translation gives CAWRQNTEAFF.

V is TRBV28 and J is TRBJ1-2; D is uncertain. CDR3 length: 14 residues. Deletions cut 3 bases from V and 5 bases from J, with 13 bases between. Germline V CDR1 and CDR2: MDHEN, SYDVKM. In nucleotides, the CDR3 is TGTGCCAGCAGTTTTAGCGGCACACCTTATGGCTACACCTTC. Translating it yields CASSFSGTPYGYTF.

The chain combines TRBV28 with TRBJ2-1, with D tentatively TRBD1 or TRBD2 (7 bases each). The germline V gene has CDR1 MDHEN and CDR2 SYDVKM. Trimming stripped 10 bases from V and 4 bases from J, with 23 bases between. The CDR3 consists of 16 residues. CDR3 sequence (DNA): TGTGCCACCAGGGGGACGGGGAGGGGAGGGTACAATGAGCAGTTCTTC. Translation gives CATRGTGRGGYNEQFF.

The chain has TRBV27 and TRBJ2-7, with a tentative D call TRBD1 (6 bases). Germline V gives CDR1 MNHEY, CDR2 SMNVEV (reference sequence). This CDR3 region has 17 residues. Trimming pared 6 bases from V and 6 bases from J, leaving 27 bases between. The CDR3 region is CASREKGVFGRGVEQYF. The CDR3, as DNA: TGTGCCAGCAGAGAGAAAGGGGTATTTGGCAGGGGAGTCGAGCAGTACTTC.

This rearrangement joins TRBV7-9 to TRBJ2-1, with 8 bases fitting TRBD2. This CDR3 region has 15 residues. Germline V gene sequence: CDR1 SEHNR, CDR2 FQNEAQ (reference sequence). Losses at the gene ends were 4 bases for V and 3 bases for J; bases not matched to a gene: 5. DNA for the CDR3: TGTGCCAGCAGCTCGAGGACTAGCCTCTACAATGAGCAGTTCTTC. It specifies CASSSRTSLYNEQFF.

This chain joins TRBV2 and TRBJ2-3, with D possibly matching TRBD2 (6 bases). CDR1 is SNHLY and CDR2 is FYNNEI in the germline V gene. There are 15 residues in the CDR3. V lost 8 bases, J lost 4 bases, and 19 bases lay in between. The CDR3 bases are TGTGCCAGCCTGCGGGGTTCCGGACGGGCAGATACGCAGTATTTT. This codes for CASLRGSGRADTQYF.

The rearrangement links TRBV19 to TRBJ1-4, with a weak D call TRBD1 (6 bases). This CDR3 comprises 13 residues. In germline, CDR1 is LNHDA, CDR2 SQIVND (reference sequence). The CDR3 sequence is CASLDRGSEKLFF. CDR3 sequence (DNA): TGTGCTTCTTTGGACAGAGGGAGTGAAAAACTGTTTTTT.

Comments on this clone: Different DNA sequences within this sample yield the same CDR3. The V call is TRBV5-1, the J call TRBJ2-1, with D possibly being TRBD2 (5 bases). CDR1 and CDR2 (germline): SGHRS, YFSETQ. The CDR3 spans 15 residues. Trimming removed 4 bases at V and 0 bases at J, with 11 bases between. CDR3 amino acids: CASSLDSSSYNEQFF. CDR3 nucleotide sequence: TGCGCCAGCAGCCTGGACTCCAGCTCCTACAATGAGCAGTTCTTC. The full variable domain, its missing parts supplied by reference TRBV5-1 and TRBJ2-1, is KAGVTQTPRYLIKTRGQQVTLSCSPISGHRSVSWYQQTPGQGLQFLFEYFSETQRNKGNFPGRFSGRQFSNSRSEMNVSTLELGDSALYLCASSLDSSSYNEQFFGPGTRLTVL.

The chain carries TRBV6-5 and TRBJ2-5; D could derive from TRBD1 or TRBD2 (5 bases each). Germline CDR1 and CDR2: MNHEY and SVGAGI. There are 13 residues in the CDR3. Trimming cost V 6 bases and J 5 bases, with 13 bases left between them. CDR3 sequence: CASRPGTEETQYF. CDR3 bases: TGTGCCAGCAGGCCAGGGACCGAGGAGACCCAGTACTTC.

This clone has a count of ten or more. The chain links TRBV28 to TRBJ2-7; 8 bases map to TRBD2. The V gene end was trimmed by 3 bases and the J gene end by 3 bases; junction bases not matched to a gene: 10. Germline V gives CDR1 MDHEN, CDR2 SYDVKM. The CDR3 is 16 residues long. Written as DNA, the CDR3 is TGTGCCAGCAGTTTGAGGACTAGCTCAAGACACTACGAGCAGTACTTC. Translation gives CASSLRTSSRHYEQYF.

CDR3 in amino acids: CASTRSQQETQYF. The CDR3 bases are TGTGCCAGCACCCGATCCCAGCAAGAGACCCAGTACTTC. The chain uses TRBV18 and TRBJ2-5; D is unclear. The V and J ends lost 8 bases and 2 bases respectively, with 12 bases between them. Germline V CDR1 and CDR2: KGHSH, LQKENI. The CDR3 spans 13 residues.